These 24 T cell receptor beta chains came from one sample sequenced in a study of regulatory T cells in long-lasting Graves disease. Time point meaning: newly diagnosed GD, antithyroid drugs for less than 3 months. Generation of the TCR library employed RNA extracted from PBMCs. iRepertoire HTBI primers and Arm-PCR of CDR3 regions built TCR beta libraries. MiXCR, run by TCRdb on the multiplex PCR reads, gives a single entry per CDR3 protein. The sample has roughly 360,000 distinct CDR3 sequences; about an eighth are singletons. The same sample was also studied in work on T cells in Graves' hyperthyroidism and ophthalmopathy.

The sample here was peripheral blood mononuclear cells (PBMCs), taken at new diagnosis, from a patient treated with antithyroid drugs. The receptors were sampled from a woman younger than 35 with Graves disease.

The sample holds a few counts of this clonotype. The junction and the germline gene differ at one end; a read error may be behind it. The chain carries TRBV7-7 and TRBJ2-1; no firm D call. Germline CDR1 and CDR2: SSHAT and FNYEAQ (reference sequence). The CDR3 length is 15 residues. CDR3 DNA sequence: TGTGCTAGCAGCTTAAATTACGGACGCTCTGGTGAGCAGTTCTTC. Protein product: CASSLNYGRSGEQFF.

Many counts were recorded for this clonotype. V is TRBV27 and J is TRBJ1-6; D unresolved. Germline CDR1 MNHEY, CDR2 SMNVEV (reference sequence). This CDR3 has 14 amino acids. V gave up 10 bases and J gave up 0 bases, with 10 bases separating them. CDR3 loop: CATRVGSYNSPLHF. The CDR3 coding sequence is TGTGCCACCCGGGTCGGCTCCTATAATTCACCCCTCCACTTT.

This clonotype showed up just a few times. The gene calls are TRBV7-6 and TRBJ2-2; unclear D gene. The CDR3 length is 16 residues. Germline lookup yields CDR1 SGHVS and CDR2 FNYEAQ. Trimming removed 2 bases at V and 1 base at J, with 11 bases between. Written as DNA, the CDR3 is TGTGCCAGCAGCTTAATGTCCCTACGGAACACCGGGGAGCTGTTTTTT. Translation: CASSLMSLRNTGELFF.

This clonotype was recorded at least ten times. The chain carries TRBV6-1 and TRBJ1-6; D uncertain. The CDR3 consists of 16 residues. Trimming pared 5 bases from V and 8 bases from J, leaving 19 bases between. The germline V gene encodes CDR1 MNHNS and CDR2 SASEGT. This chain's CDR3 is CASSTQLWTGDSPLHF. CDR3 in DNA: TGTGCCAGCAGTACGCAGTTGTGGACGGGCGATTCACCCCTCCACTTT.

The sample holds a few counts of this clonotype. The chain recombines TRBV20-1 with TRBJ2-1; perhaps D is TRBD1 or TRBD2 (5 bases each). CDR3 size: 13 residues. Germline lookup yields CDR1 DFQATT and CDR2 SNEGSKA (reference sequence). V lost 1 base and J 1 base, leaving 5 bases between the germline ends. CDR3 DNA sequence: TGCAGTGCTAGAGGGGGGTCCTACAATGAGCAGTTCTTC. As protein: CSARGGSYNEQFF.

This clonotype was counted only a few times. This rearrangement joins TRBV18 to TRBJ1-4; no definite D call. The CDR3 spans 16 residues. From germline, CDR1 is KGHSH and CDR2 LQKENI. The V and J ends lost 3 bases and 0 bases respectively, with 11 bases between them. The CDR3 DNA follows: TGTGCCAGCTCACCCGTGTTCGGCACAACTAATGAAAAACTGTTTTTT. Protein product: CASSPVFGTTNEKLFF.

CDR3 sequence reads: CASSPGTSGEETQYF. CDR3 nucleotide sequence: TGTGCCAGCAGTCCAGGGACTAGCGGGGAAGAGACCCAGTACTTC. The chain links TRBV27 to TRBJ2-5; TRBD2 aligns across 13 bases. The germline gives CDR1 MNHEY, CDR2 SMNVEV (reference sequence). Trimming took 5 bases from V and 3 from J; bases not matched to a gene: 3. CDR3 length equals 15 residues.

This clonotype was recorded at least ten times. The rearrangement uses TRBV7-9 and TRBJ2-1; D not resolved. V dropped 0 bases and J dropped 0 bases, with 6 bases sitting between them. There are 15 residues in the CDR3. CDR1 is SEHNR, CDR2 FQNEAQ, per germline (reference sequence). Here the CDR3 reads CASSLAADSYNEQFF. The CDR3 coding sequence is TGTGCCAGCAGCTTAGCGGCGGACTCCTACAATGAGCAGTTCTTC.

CDR3 DNA sequence: TGTGCCAGTAGCTCGACTTCTGGGCCCTACCAAGAGACCCAGTACTTC. It specifies CASSSTSGPYQETQYF. The chain employs TRBV19 and TRBJ2-5; D remains ambiguous. Looked up from germline, CDR1 is LNHDA and CDR2 is SQIVND (reference sequence). The V gene lost 6 bases and the J gene lost 0 bases, with 17 bases spanning the gap. This CDR3 region has 16 residues.

This clonotype was found many times. The V gene is TRBV7-2, the J gene TRBJ2-5; 9 bases fit TRBD2. J lost 4 bases, V lost 3 bases, and 3 bases had no gene match. Looked up from germline, CDR1 is SGHTA and CDR2 is FQGNSA. The CDR3 spans 14 residues. The CDR3 loop is CASSFTTSGETQYF. CDR3 DNA sequence: TGTGCCAGCAGCTTCACGACTAGCGGAGAGACCCAGTACTTC.

V and J are TRBV6-1 and TRBJ2-7; D possibly corresponds to TRBD1 (5 bases). The CDR3 covers 16 residues. Germline assignment: CDR1 MNHNS and CDR2 SASEGT. Trimming took 6 bases from V and 4 from J, leaving 22 bases between them. CDR3 DNA sequence: TGTGCCAGCAGCGGTTTTGGTGTGGGGAAGGGGTACGAGCAGTACTTC. It specifies CASSGFGVGKGYEQYF.

This clonotype was detected ten times or more. This chain links TRBV11-2 with TRBJ2-5; TRBD1 might be the D (6 bases). The CDR3 loop spans 16 amino acids. The V and J ends lost 1 base and 5 bases respectively, with 17 bases between them. Germline V CDR1 and CDR2: SGHAT, FQNNGV. This CDR3 reads CASSLGPDSAGETQYF. The CDR3 DNA is TGTGCCAGCAGCTTAGGACCGGACAGCGCCGGGGAGACCCAGTACTTC.

The chain joins TRBV24-1 to TRBJ2-3; 14 bases line up with TRBD2. Germline V lookup: CDR1 KGHDR, CDR2 SFDVKD. Germline trimming cut 3 bases from V and 3 bases from J; bases unmatched to any gene: 4. The CDR3 covers 17 residues. The CDR3 DNA follows: TGTGCCACCAGTGATCCGACTAGCGGGAGGGAGACAGATACGCAGTATTTT. Translated, it gives CATSDPTSGRETDTQYF.

This clonotype was recorded many times. The V gene is TRBV20-1, the J gene TRBJ2-7; 7 positions agree with TRBD1. Per the germline V gene, CDR1 is DFQATT and CDR2 is SNEGSKA (reference sequence). V was clipped by 6 bases and J by 9 bases; unmatched bases: 14. This CDR3 contains 13 residues. CDR3 in DNA: TGCAGTGCCGCCCCCGGGACAGACTTGAGGCAGTACTTC. This encodes CSAAPGTDLRQYF.

This clonotype was counted at least ten times. The chain uses TRBV7-8 and TRBJ1-2, with D possibly TRBD1 on 5 matching bases. The length of the CDR3 is 12 residues. V shed 3 bases and J shed 14 bases, with 16 bases lying between them. Germline-derived CDR1 and CDR2 are SGHVS and FQNEAQ. This CDR3 reads CASSLATGIGTF. The CDR3 bases are TGTGCCAGCAGCTTGGCCACAGGAATCGGGACCTTC.

On this clonotype itself: A read error may be the cause here, since a much bigger clone is one base away. The CDR3 is CASSPTGYNSSLHF. The CDR3, as DNA: TGCGCCAGCAGCCCGACAGGGTATAATTCATCCCTCCACTTT. The chain carries TRBV5-1 and TRBJ1-6, with 7 bases matching TRBD1. This CDR3 is 14 amino acids long. CDR1 is SGHRS and CDR2 is YFSETQ in the germline V gene. Full variable domain (remainder filled in from reference TRBV5-1 and TRBJ1-6): KAGVTQTPRYLIKTRGQQVTLSCSPISGHRSVSWYQQTPGQGLQFLFEYFSETQRNKGNFPGRFSGRQFSNSRSEMNVSTLELGDSALYLCASSPTGYNSSLHFGNGTRLTVT.

This clonotype showed up many times. The J gene is TRBJ1-1, the V gene TRBV7-2, with no clear D. V lost 3 bases and J lost 1, with 12 bases in between. Per germline, CDR1 SGHTA and CDR2 FQGNSA. The CDR3 length is 15 residues. CDR3 in amino acids: CASSFSRLKNTEAFF. CDR3 DNA sequence: TGTGCCAGCAGCTTTTCAAGACTCAAGAACACTGAAGCTTTCTTT.

The genes are TRBV12-3 or TRBV12-4 and TRBJ2-2, with 8 bases identical to TRBD2. V lost 3 bases and J lost 6; bases outside the gene matches: 3. The CDR3 length is 14 residues. The CDR3 region has the DNA TGTGCCAGCAGTTTTAAACTAGCGGCCGGGGAGCTGTTTTTT. Protein product: CASSFKLAAGELFF.

At least ten counts were recorded for this clonotype. V is TRBV29-1 and J is TRBJ2-3, with D perhaps matching TRBD1 (5 bases). The V gene lost 3 bases and the J gene lost 4 bases, with 23 bases spanning the gap. This CDR3 is built from 17 residues. The V gene's germline CDR1 is SQVTM and CDR2 ANQGSEA. CDR3 sequence (DNA): TGCAGCGTTGAGGTCGGAGTGGCACGAAGGGGCGCAGATACGCAGTATTTT. The encoded protein is CSVEVGVARRGADTQYF.

This clonotype was observed at least ten times. V usage is TRBV27 and J usage is TRBJ2-1; D unresolved. CDR1 is MNHEY and CDR2 is SMNVEV in the germline V gene (reference sequence). Trimming took 5 bases from V and 7 from J, leaving 9 bases between them. The CDR3 contains 12 residues. The CDR3 DNA reads as TGTGCCAGCAGTCACAGTCGGAATGAGCAGTTCTTC. This sequence encodes CASSHSRNEQFF.

Turning to this clonotype: A far larger clone is one base from this, pointing to a likely read error. The chain recombines TRBV7-9 with TRBJ2-5; 7 bases are a match to TRBD2. The germline V gene encodes CDR1 SEHNR and CDR2 FQNEAQ (reference sequence). The length of the CDR3 is 14 residues. V was pared by 5 bases and J by 5 bases, with 8 bases of the junction left unmatched. The CDR3 nucleotides are TGTGCCAGCAGCCCCTGGGTGGGGGGGGAGACCCAGTACTTC. Its translation is CASSPWVGGETQYF. The variable domain in full, with the rest retrieved from reference TRBV7-9 and TRBJ2-5, is DTGVSQNPRHKITKRGQNVTFRCDPISEHNRLYWYRQTLGQGPEFLTYFQNEAQLEKSRLLSDRFSAERPKGSFSTLEIQRTEQGDSAMYLCASSPWVGGETQYFGPGTRLLVL.

This clonotype was seen at least ten times. The chain links TRBV5-5 to TRBJ2-1, with D tentatively TRBD1 or TRBD2 (5 bases each). The CDR3 spans 14 residues. The V end lost 5 bases, the J end lost 4 bases, and 13 bases lay between the germline ends. The germline gives CDR1 SGHKS, CDR2 YYEKEE (reference sequence). As DNA, the CDR3 is TGTGCCAGCAGTTCGAGGGACCCTTACAATGAGCAGTTCTTC. It specifies CASSSRDPYNEQFF.

CDR3 amino acids: CATSRLRAGRWGYTEAFF. The CDR3, as DNA: TGTGCCACCAGCAGACTCAGGGCGGGCAGATGGGGGTACACTGAAGCTTTCTTT. The chain carries TRBV15 and TRBJ1-1, with D maybe TRBD1 (5 bases). V lost 2 bases to trimming and J lost 3 bases, with 22 bases between them. CDR3 length: 18 amino acids. CDR1 is LNHNV, CDR2 YYDKDF, per germline (reference sequence).

There are many counts of this clonotype. The J gene is TRBJ2-1, the V gene TRBV20-1; D remains ambiguous. Trimming removed 6 bases at V and 6 bases at J, with 18 bases between. The CDR3 loop spans 14 amino acids. Germline CDR1 DFQATT, CDR2 SNEGSKA (reference sequence). The CDR3 nucleotides are TGCAGTGCCGATAACTCTAGAACCTCCAATGAGCAGTTCTTC. This encodes CSADNSRTSNEQFF.